The next 30 T cell receptor beta chains were all read from a single sample in a study of blood T cell repertoires in COVID-19 (dated by TCRdb to the early 2020s). Libraries were constructed by the immunoSEQ multiplex PCR assay. TCRdb took over this immuneACCESS table, retaining in-frame rearrangements with V and J assigned. Such tables are incomplete; in checked studies, under half of the missing clones stem from an unresolved V gene, and the remainder is unexplained. This sample gives about 34,000 clones in total; approximately 81% of them show up just once. The ten largest clones take up approximately 15% of the sample. What was sequenced was peripheral blood. The receptors come from a human donor with acute or convalescent COVID-19. The donor label of this sample is uncertain.

In its sample, this clone was seen a few times. The chain recombines TRBV9 with TRBJ2-1; 8 nucleotides align to TRBD2. V dropped 4 bases and J dropped 0; count of bases not matched to a gene: 3. Germline values: CDR1 SGDLS, CDR2 YYNGEE. The CDR3 totals 15 residues. CDR3 loop: CASSPGLASYNEQFF. CDR3 coding DNA: TGTGCCAGCAGCCCCGGACTAGCCTCCTACAATGAGCAGTTCTTC.

The chain joins TRBV30 to TRBJ1-2, with 9 bases lining up with TRBD1. Germline CDR1 GTSNPN, CDR2 SVGIG (reference sequence). V lost 4 bases and J lost 6; bases outside the gene matches: 3. There are 12 residues in the CDR3. The CDR3 DNA follows: TGTGCCTGGATGGGACAGGGCGATGGCTACACCTTC. Translated: CAWMGQGDGYTF.

V gene TRBV24-1 combines with J gene TRBJ1-2; 9 nucleotides line up with TRBD1. V shed 1 base and J 4 bases; nucleotides not matched to a gene: 18. There are 20 residues in the CDR3. Germline CDR1 and CDR2: KGHDR and SFDVKD. CDR3 sequence reads: CATSDFYPGTGPSSGYGYTF. CDR3 DNA: TGTGCCACCAGTGATTTTTATCCCGGGACAGGGCCTTCGTCGGGCTATGGCTACACCTTC.

The rearrangement uses TRBV9 and TRBJ2-1; maybe TRBD2 (6 bases). This CDR3 has 15 amino acids. Germline CDR1 SGDLS, CDR2 YYNGEE. Trimming removed 4 bases at V and 8 bases at J, with 19 bases between. The CDR3 DNA reads as TGTGCCAGCAGCCCGCGAGGGCTAGCGAGCGATGAGCAGTTCTTC. Protein product: CASSPRGLASDEQFF.

The V gene is TRBV14, the J gene TRBJ1-1; D not resolved. CDR1 and CDR2 from the germline V gene are SGHDN and FVKESK. V was trimmed by 3 bases and J by 6 bases, leaving 5 bases between them. This CDR3 has 11 residues. CDR3 loop: CASSQFAEAFF. The CDR3 DNA is TGTGCCAGCAGCCAGTTCGCTGAAGCTTTCTTT.

The count of this clone is one. The rearrangement joins TRBV11-3 to TRBJ1-5; D is unclear. V was pared by 1 base and J by 5 bases, with 6 bases between. Germline CDR1 is SGHNT and CDR2 is YENEEA. CDR3 length equals 13 residues. CDR3 DNA: TGTGCCAGCAGCTTAGGTGGCTATCAGCCCCAGCATTTT. Encoded protein: CASSLGGYQPQHF.

The CDR3 here is CASSRGQGGPYEQYF. DNA of the CDR3: TGCGCCAGCAGCCGGGGACAGGGGGGTCCCTACGAGCAGTACTTC. The rearrangement uses TRBV5-1 and TRBJ2-7; 11 bases agree with TRBD1. Trimming took 4 bases from V and 2 from J; bases not matched to a gene: 5. The CDR3 covers 15 residues. Germline CDR1 is SGHRS and CDR2 is YFSETQ. The whole variable domain, filled in from reference TRBV5-1 and TRBJ2-7, reads KAGVTQTPRYLIKTRGQQVTLSCSPISGHRSVSWYQQTPGQGLQFLFEYFSETQRNKGNFPGRFSGRQFSNSRSEMNVSTLELGDSALYLCASSRGQGGPYEQYFGPGTRLTVT.

This rearrangement joins TRBV11-2 to TRBJ2-2; D uncertain. V lost 0 bases and J 5 bases, leaving 4 bases between the germline ends. The CDR3 sequence is 13 residues long. In germline, CDR1 is SGHAT, CDR2 FQNNGV. DNA for the CDR3: TGTGCCAGCAGCTTAGAGAGGACCGGGGAGCTGTTTTTT. It encodes CASSLERTGELFF.

To note about this clone: Since the CDR3 does not end with the conserved phenylalanine or tryptophan, this likely comes from a read error. No DNA is shown, since the ends of the CDR3 on it are uncertain; the CDR3 is the one TCRdb lists. V gene TRBV24-1 combines with J gene TRBJ1-1; TRBD1, the table's D call, lacks a check against the DNA. Looked up from germline, CDR1 is KGHDR and CDR2 is SFDVKD. The CDR3 adds up to 8 amino acids, both ends counted. The CDR3 is CATANRGH.

V usage is TRBV6-5 and J usage is TRBJ2-7; 7 nucleotides agree with TRBD2. V lost 4 bases, J lost 2 bases, and 5 bases stayed unmatched. Germline lookup yields CDR1 MNHEY and CDR2 SVGAGI. There are 14 residues in the CDR3. CDR3 region: CASSSGTIAYEQYF. The CDR3 DNA is TGTGCCAGCAGTTCCGGGACTATCGCCTACGAGCAGTACTTC.

The rearrangement links TRBV19 to TRBJ2-3; 7 bases align to TRBD2. CDR1 and CDR2 (germline): LNHDA, SQIVND (reference sequence). The CDR3 totals 14 residues. Trimming removed 4 bases from V and 6 bases from J; junction bases left unmatched: 7. The CDR3 here is CASSTTGGGDTQYF. As DNA, the CDR3 is TGTGCCAGTAGTACGACGGGAGGTGGGGATACGCAGTATTTT.

V gene TRBV13 combines with J gene TRBJ1-1; D may be TRBD1 (5 bases). V lost 4 bases and J 1 base, leaving 7 bases between the germline ends. The CDR3 covers 13 residues. The germline V gene encodes CDR1 PRHDT and CDR2 FYEKMQ (reference sequence). In DNA, the CDR3 is TGTGCCAGCAGCTACACAGGGAACACTGAAGCTTTCTTT. Encoded protein: CASSYTGNTEAFF.

The chain has TRBV12-3 or TRBV12-4 and TRBJ1-2; TRBD1 matches 8 bases. CDR3 size: 13 residues. V lost 6 bases, J lost 7 bases, and 7 bases stayed unmatched. In nucleotides, the CDR3 is TGTGCCAGCAGACCCCAGGGGGCGTCTGGCTACACCTTC. The encoded protein is CASRPQGASGYTF.

This chain links TRBV27 with TRBJ1-2, with D possibly TRBD1 on 6 matching bases. Trimming removed 7 bases from V and 4 bases from J, with 16 bases in between. Germline values: CDR1 MNHEY, CDR2 SMNVEV (reference sequence). The CDR3 is 14 residues long. The DNA of the CDR3 is TGTGCCAGCAAAGCGGGACTAGGGGGCTATGGCTACACCTTC. It specifies CASKAGLGGYGYTF.

The V gene is TRBV7-3, the J gene TRBJ2-3; 7 nucleotides match TRBD2. There are 17 residues in the CDR3. V shed 5 bases and J 1 base; nucleotides not matched to a gene: 12. The germline V gene encodes CDR1 SGHTA and CDR2 FQGTGA. The CDR3 reads CASSTPSGIGGTDTQYF. DNA for the CDR3: TGTGCCAGCAGCACTCCTAGCGGAATCGGGGGCACAGATACGCAGTATTTT.

This clone came up a few times. This chain links TRBV6-6 with TRBJ2-1; D possibly corresponds to TRBD1 (6 bases). The CDR3 has 16 residues. V was cut by 0 bases and J by 5 bases, with 14 bases left in between. CDR1 and CDR2 from the germline V gene are MNHNY and SVGAGI (reference sequence). CDR3: CASSYSEDSVDNEQFF. The CDR3, as DNA: TGTGCCAGCAGTTACTCAGAGGACAGTGTGGACAATGAGCAGTTCTTC.

V and J are TRBV3-1 (or the pseudogene TRBV3-2) and TRBJ1-2, with TRBD1 as a possible D gene (6 bases). The CDR3 contains 14 residues. Germline V lookup: CDR1 LGHDT, CDR2 YNNKEL (reference sequence). V lost 3 bases and J lost 8, with 16 bases in between. The CDR3 is CASSQGRGAQGYTF. The CDR3 bases are TGTGCCAGCAGCCAGGGGCGGGGGGCGCAGGGCTACACCTTC.

V and J are TRBV11-2 and TRBJ2-5; TRBD1 might be the D (6 bases). The ends were cut back, 5 bases at V and 3 bases at J, with 10 bases in the middle. This CDR3 is built from 13 residues. Germline CDR1 SGHAT, CDR2 FQNNGV. This CDR3 reads CASSPGAEETQYF. In nucleotides, the CDR3 is TGTGCCAGCAGCCCAGGGGCGGAAGAGACCCAGTACTTC.

V gene TRBV5-1 combines with J gene TRBJ2-3; possible D gene TRBD2, 6 bases. The CDR3 runs to 15 residues. Between the trimmed V and J ends, which lost 4 bases and 6 bases, there was a span of 18 bases. In germline, CDR1 is SGHRS, CDR2 YFSETQ. In DNA form, the CDR3 reads TGCGCCAGCAGCCCCCTCGCGGAGGGCCTGGATACGCAGTATTTT. Its protein product is CASSPLAEGLDTQYF.

The V gene is TRBV7-2, the J gene TRBJ1-2; D uncertain. Germline V gives CDR1 SGHTA, CDR2 FQGNSA. Trimming removed 5 bases from V and 4 bases from J, with 14 bases in between. This CDR3 region has 14 residues. CDR3 region: CASSPKVGSYGYTF. The CDR3 DNA sequence: TGTGCCAGCAGCCCCAAGGTGGGGAGCTATGGCTACACCTTC.

As DNA, the CDR3 is TGTGCTAGTGGTCCTCCGGGACTTTTGAACACTGAAGCTTTCTTT. Encoded protein: CASGPPGLLNTEAFF. This rearrangement joins TRBV12-5 to TRBJ1-1; D might be TRBD1 (5 bases). Germline assignment: CDR1 LGHNT and CDR2 FRNRAP. Trimming pared 5 bases from V and 0 bases from J, leaving 13 bases between. This CDR3 region has 15 residues.

The rearrangement joins TRBV24-1 to TRBJ2-7; possible D gene TRBD2, 5 bases. Between the trimmed V and J ends, which lost 5 bases and 6 bases, there was a span of 13 bases. Looked up from germline, CDR1 is KGHDR and CDR2 is SFDVKD. This CDR3 contains 13 residues. The CDR3 reads CATSAEESGEQYF. The CDR3 region has the DNA TGTGCCACCAGTGCCGAGGAAAGCGGCGAGCAGTACTTC.

The chain has TRBV19 and TRBJ2-5, with 10 bases matching TRBD1. Germline CDR1 is LNHDA and CDR2 is SQIVND (reference sequence). The CDR3 runs to 13 residues. The V segment lost 6 bases and the J segment 3 bases; nucleotides outside the gene matches: 1. This CDR3 reads CASRDRGEETQYF. CDR3 coding DNA: TGTGCCAGTAGGGACAGGGGGGAAGAGACCCAGTACTTC.

This clone was picked up one time. The gene calls are TRBV20-1 and TRBJ2-1; 7 bases agree with TRBD1. Germline V CDR1 and CDR2: DFQATT, SNEGSKA (reference sequence). This CDR3 has 16 amino acids. Trimming at V came to 3 bases and at J to 9 bases, leaving 17 bases not matched to a gene. This CDR3 reads CSASDIQGWFEVEQFF. In nucleotides, the CDR3 is TGCAGTGCTAGTGATATACAGGGGTGGTTCGAGGTTGAGCAGTTCTTC.

The chain has TRBV5-5 and TRBJ2-3; 9 nucleotides line up with TRBD2. The CDR3 consists of 17 residues. Trimming cost V 3 bases and J 3 bases; bases outside gene matches: 11. CDR1 SGHKS and CDR2 YYEKEE come from the germline V gene (reference sequence). This CDR3 is CASSSRFLAGSTDTQYF. CDR3 in DNA: TGTGCCAGCAGCTCCCGGTTTCTAGCGGGAAGTACAGATACGCAGTATTTT.

The chain has TRBV11-3 and TRBJ2-1; 9 nucleotides agree with TRBD2. This CDR3 is built from 15 residues. V lost 1 base, J lost 8 bases, and 6 bases stayed unmatched. Germline loops: CDR1 SGHNT, CDR2 YENEEA. The CDR3 spells CASSLGGTSFDEQFF. The CDR3 nucleotides are TGTGCCAGCAGCTTAGGCGGGACTAGCTTCGATGAGCAGTTCTTC. The full variable domain, with the rest looked up from reference TRBV11-3 and TRBJ2-1, is EAGVVQSPRYKIIEKKQPVAFWCNPISGHNTLYWYLQNLGQGPELLIRYENEEAVDDSQLPKDRFSAERLKGVDSTLKIQPAELGDSAVYLCASSLGGTSFDEQFFGPGTRLTVL.

This clone was found a few times. The chain uses TRBV7-2 and TRBJ2-1; the match to TRBD2 covers 9 bases. This CDR3 is built from 15 residues. Germline-derived CDR1 and CDR2 are SGHTA and FQGNSA. The junction had 8 bases not matched to a gene; V was cut back by 5 bases and J by 6 bases. The CDR3 region has the DNA TGTGCCAGCAGCCCCCCCGGGACTAGCAGCAATGAGCAGTTCTTC. This gives the protein CASSPPGTSSNEQFF.

This clone was observed a handful of times. V is TRBV2 and J is TRBJ2-1; D is possibly TRBD2 (5 bases). This CDR3 contains 14 residues. Trimming removed 8 bases at V and 9 bases at J, with 20 bases between. Looked up from germline, CDR1 is SNHLY and CDR2 is FYNNEI. CDR3 amino acids: CASVIREGLSEQFF. CDR3 sequence (DNA): TGTGCCAGCGTAATCCGGGAAGGTCTAAGTGAGCAGTTCTTC. The variable domain in full, with the rest retrieved from reference TRBV2 and TRBJ2-1, is EPEVTQTPSHQVTQMGQEVILRCVPISNHLYFYWYRQILGQKVEFLVSFYNNEISEKSEIFDDQFSVERPDGSNFTLKIRSTKLEDSAMYFCASVIREGLSEQFFGPGTRLTVL.

The rearrangement uses TRBV20-1 and TRBJ1-1; no clear D. This CDR3 has 15 amino acids. Trimming pared 3 bases from V and 5 bases from J, leaving 19 bases between. Germline lookup yields CDR1 DFQATT and CDR2 SNEGSKA (reference sequence). The CDR3 here is CSASPRPPGATEAFF. Here the CDR3 DNA reads TGCAGTGCTAGTCCCAGGCCTCCGGGAGCGACTGAAGCTTTCTTT.

This clone was seen a handful of times. The chain carries TRBV24-1 and TRBJ2-2; D is possibly TRBD1 (6 bases). CDR1 and CDR2 from the germline V gene are KGHDR and SFDVKD. The CDR3 has 15 residues. V was pared by 7 bases and J by 3 bases, with 14 bases between. In nucleotides, the CDR3 is TGTGCCACCAGCGTTCGGGACACCGACACCGGGGAGCTGTTTTTT. This gives the protein CATSVRDTDTGELFF.